This TCR beta chain was captured by sequencing in a study of blood T cell repertoires in COVID-19. Study-wide background: Acute and convalescent COVID-19 specimens originated in the United States, Italy and Spain. In each case, the material was cDNA or gDNA derived from T cells, B-cell-depleted T cells, or PBMCs.

Original processing notes: Reference gene primer amplification in the assay estimated nucleated cell counts. Sequencing was performed with immunoSEQ multiplex PCR; in TCRdb, only in-frame clones are kept and a portion is missing. D and trimming come from the DNA, and the V and J calls and clone size come from that table. The profile shows around 300,000 clones, roughly 87% of them singletons. The TCR sequence derives from a man between 18 and 29 years old with active or convalescent COVID-19. The source material was peripheral blood.

As DNA, the CDR3 is TGTGCCACCTCAAGCGGGAGTACAGATACGCAGTATTTT. This gives the protein CATSSGSTDTQYF. The chain carries TRBV12-3 or TRBV12-4 and TRBJ2-3; 8 bases fit TRBD2. The length of the CDR3 is 13 residues. The V and J ends lost 10 bases and 3 bases, in that order; junction bases with no gene match: 6.